Below are 24 T cell receptor beta chains sequenced from a single sample in a study of regulatory T cells in long-lasting Graves disease. Time point of the sample: newly diagnosed GD, antithyroid drugs for less than 3 months. PBMC RNA served as the TCR library source. Library construction for TCR beta used iRepertoire HTBI primers and Arm-PCR of CDR3 regions. A single record per CDR3 protein comes from TCRdb applying MiXCR to the multiplex PCR reads. The sample contains roughly 420,000 distinct CDR3 sequences, about 16% of which appear only once. These data were also reused for a study on T cells in Graves' hyperthyroidism and ophthalmopathy.

Here the sequenced sample was peripheral blood mononuclear cells (PBMCs), taken at new diagnosis, from a patient treated with antithyroid drugs. The receptor set was obtained from a woman under 30 with Graves disease.

J is TRBJ1-5 and V is TRBV6-1, with 7 positions matching TRBD1. The CDR3 runs 14 residues. After removal of 6 bases from V and 2 bases from J, the junction contained 4 bases not matched to a gene. The germline CDR1 and CDR2 sequences are MNHNS and SASEGT. The CDR3 sequence is CASSQGQRNQPQHF. In nucleotides, the CDR3 is TGTGCCAGCAGCCAGGGACAGCGCAATCAGCCCCAGCATTTT.

This clonotype occurred many times. The rearrangement joins TRBV30 to TRBJ1-1, with D perhaps matching TRBD1 (5 bases). This CDR3 has 13 amino acids. The V gene's germline CDR1 is GTSNPN and CDR2 SVGIG (reference sequence). Trimming took off 0 bases at V and 3 bases at J, with 8 bases between the two ends. The CDR3 DNA reads as TGTGCCTGGAGTGTACAGGAGGACACTGAAGCTTTCTTT. This gives the protein CAWSVQEDTEAFF.

This clonotype was seen a handful of times. This rearrangement joins TRBV20-1 to TRBJ1-1; no firm D call. The germline V gene has CDR1 DFQATT and CDR2 SNEGSKA (reference sequence). This CDR3 has 8 residues. The germline V and J ends were trimmed by 5 bases and 7 bases, with 2 bases remaining between them. CDR3 coding DNA: TGCAGTGCTGGTGAAGCTTTCTTT. Amino acid sequence: CSAGEAFF.

Concerning this clonotype: The germline gene is not matched at one end of the junction; a read error may be the cause. The gene calls are TRBV7-7 and TRBJ2-5; the D is unclear. The CDR3 totals 16 residues. Germline V CDR1 and CDR2: SSHAT, FNYEAQ (reference sequence). For the CDR3, the DNA is TGTGCTAGCAGCTTAGGGTCCGCATTTCAAGGGGAGACCCAGTACTTC. Residues: CASSLGSAFQGETQYF.

This sequence joins TRBV19 and TRBJ1-1; 9 bases are shared with TRBD1. V lost 11 bases and J lost 2; bases outside the gene matches: 12. Germline V gene sequence: CDR1 LNHDA, CDR2 SQIVND (reference sequence). The CDR3 totals 15 residues. CDR3 loop: CASGGRTGVNTEAFF. CDR3 bases: TGTGCCTCCGGGGGGAGGACAGGGGTAAACACTGAAGCTTTCTTT.

This clonotype was seen at least ten times. The rearrangement links TRBV7-2 to TRBJ2-7; D is perhaps TRBD1 or TRBD2 (8 bases each). The V gene lost 6 bases and the J gene lost 4 bases, with 22 bases spanning the gap. This CDR3 region has 16 residues. In germline, CDR1 is SGHTA, CDR2 FQGNSA. DNA for the CDR3: TGTGCCAGCAGTCTTCTAGCGGGTCAGGGGGCATACGAGCAGTACTTC. Translating gives CASSLLAGQGAYEQYF.

This clonotype came up many times. The CDR3 sequence: CSASNRRNEQFF. The CDR3 coding sequence is TGCAGTGCCAGTAATCGGAGGAATGAGCAGTTCTTC. The rearrangement links TRBV20-1 to TRBJ2-1, with a weak D call TRBD2 (5 bases). The CDR3 has 12 amino acids. Germline CDR1 is DFQATT and CDR2 is SNEGSKA (reference sequence). The ends were cut back, 6 bases at V and 7 bases at J, with 13 bases in the middle.

This clonotype was detected many times. The V call is TRBV18, the J call TRBJ2-1, with D uncertain. V lost 3 bases, J lost 6 bases, and 15 bases lay in between. Per germline, CDR1 KGHSH and CDR2 LQKENI. The CDR3 loop spans 15 amino acids. CDR3 sequence: CASSPGDPGRNEQFF. The CDR3 bases are TGTGCCAGCTCACCTGGGGATCCAGGACGCAATGAGCAGTTCTTC.

V usage is TRBV12-3 or TRBV12-4 and J usage is TRBJ2-3, with D perhaps TRBD1 (6 bases). The CDR3 spans 16 residues. The V end was cut by 2 bases, the J end by 1 base, with 13 bases between. CDR3 loop: CASSLRGGRGTDTQYF. The CDR3, as DNA: TGTGCCAGCAGTTTACGAGGGGGTAGGGGCACAGATACGCAGTATTTT.

This clonotype appeared a few times. CDR3 sequence reads: CASSYRGGAADTQYF. The CDR3 coding sequence is TGTGCCAGCAGTTACCGGGGGGGCGCAGCAGATACGCAGTATTTT. This chain uses TRBV6-5 with TRBJ2-3; the match to TRBD2 covers 8 bases. The CDR3 is made up of 15 amino acids. The germline gives CDR1 MNHEY, CDR2 SVGAGI. V gave up 2 bases and J gave up 4 bases; unmatched junction bases: 5.

This clonotype was counted ten times or more. The CDR3 loop is CAIGGSVSYEQYF. The CDR3 DNA reads TGTGCCATAGGCGGGAGCGTAAGCTACGAGCAGTACTTC. V is TRBV15 and J is TRBJ2-7, with TRBD2 matching 7 bases. Germline V lookup: CDR1 LNHNV, CDR2 YYDKDF (reference sequence). The CDR3 contains 13 residues. With V trimmed by 10 bases and J by 3 bases, 9 bases remained unmatched.

The genes are TRBV6-1 and TRBJ1-5, with TRBD1 matching over 8 bases. The CDR3 length is 16 residues. V trimming: 4 bases; J trimming: 1 base; junction bases outside the gene matches: 6. In germline, CDR1 is MNHNS, CDR2 SASEGT. CDR3 region: CASSGRGQGSNQPQHF. The CDR3 region has the DNA TGTGCCAGCAGTGGCAGGGGGCAAGGAAGCAATCAGCCCCAGCATTTT.

The chain couples TRBV4-1 to TRBJ2-5; D is unclear. Per germline, CDR1 MGHRA and CDR2 YSYEKL. Trimming cost V 4 bases and J 2 bases, with 14 bases left between them. The CDR3 is 15 residues long. The CDR3 is CASSPQLFVQETQYF. Written as DNA, the CDR3 is TGCGCCAGCAGCCCCCAACTGTTTGTTCAAGAGACCCAGTACTTC.

This clonotype was seen a handful of times. The CDR3 sequence: CASRLTDEAFF. The CDR3 nucleotides read TGCGCCAGCAGACTGACAGATGAAGCTTTCTTT. This chain connects TRBV5-1 to TRBJ1-1; weak D call: TRBD1 (5 bases). This CDR3 region has 11 residues. The germline gives CDR1 SGHRS, CDR2 YFSETQ. V dropped 5 bases and J dropped 7 bases, with 9 bases sitting between them. Looking up the rest from reference TRBV5-1 and TRBJ1-1 gives the full variable domain: KAGVTQTPRYLIKTRGQQVTLSCSPISGHRSVSWYQQTPGQGLQFLFEYFSETQRNKGNFPGRFSGRQFSNSRSEMNVSTLELGDSALYLCASRLTDEAFFGQGTRLTVV.

This clonotype was recorded at least ten times. A junction boundary mismatches the germline segment, possibly from a read error. The chain links TRBV7-3 to TRBJ2-1; D remains ambiguous. Germline CDR1 reads SGHTA; CDR2 reads FQGTGA. CDR3 size: 16 residues. CDR3 nucleotide sequence: TGTGCCAGCAGCTTAGATTCTTCTTCCTCCCACAATGAGCAGTTCTTC. This encodes CASSLDSSSSHNEQFF.

Comments on this clonotype: The CDR3 does not end in the conserved phenylalanine or tryptophan, so this is likely a read error. V usage is TRBV2 and J usage is TRBJ2-1; 8 positions agree with TRBD2. The CDR3 sequence is 16 residues long. Germline trimming cut 2 bases from V and 0 bases from J; bases unmatched to any gene: 3. CDR1 is SNHLY, CDR2 FYNNEI, per germline. CDR3 protein: CASSERGTSSYNEQFL. In nucleotides, the CDR3 is TGTGCCAGCAGTGAAAGAGGGACTAGCTCCTACAATGAGCAGTTCCTC.

This clonotype turned up a few times. This sequence joins TRBV6-5 and TRBJ1-5; no clear D. The CDR3 runs to 12 residues. Trimming removed 2 bases at V and 7 bases at J, with 6 bases between. The germline CDR1 and CDR2 sequences are MNHEY and SVGAGI. The CDR3 nucleotides are TGTGCCAGCAGTTACCCGGGGCAGCCCCAGCATTTT. Translated: CASSYPGQPQHF.

This clonotype was seen many times. V is TRBV20-1 and J is TRBJ2-7; possibly TRBD2 for D (7 bases). Looked up from germline, CDR1 is DFQATT and CDR2 is SNEGSKA (reference sequence). Between the trimmed V and J ends, which lost 5 bases and 0 bases, there was a span of 11 bases. The CDR3 is 13 amino acids. CDR3 sequence: CSAEGGISYEQYF. The CDR3 DNA reads TGCAGTGCTGAGGGGGGGATCTCCTACGAGCAGTACTTC.

This clonotype was seen only a few times. The J gene is TRBJ2-1, the V gene TRBV29-1, with D possibly TRBD2 on 6 matching bases. The ends were cut back, 5 bases at V and 2 bases at J, with 16 bases in the middle. This CDR3 contains 15 residues. CDR1 SQVTM and CDR2 ANQGSEA come from the germline V gene. This CDR3 reads CSVPSPGLAYNEQFF. The CDR3 nucleotides are TGCAGCGTTCCCTCGCCGGGACTTGCCTACAATGAGCAGTTCTTC.

The J gene is TRBJ2-5, the V gene TRBV7-6; perhaps D is TRBD1 or TRBD2 (5 bases each). Germline V gives CDR1 SGHVS, CDR2 FNYEAQ. The ends were cut back, 0 bases at V and 4 bases at J, with 15 bases in the middle. CDR3 length: 16 residues. CDR3 residues: CASSLASSGRGETQYF. The CDR3 DNA sequence: TGTGCCAGCAGCTTAGCGTCCTCGGGAAGGGGAGAGACCCAGTACTTC.

This clonotype was recorded at least ten times. CDR3 sequence (DNA): TGTGCCAGCAGCCCTAGGGGCGGACACTCCTACGAGCAGTACTTC. Translated, it gives CASSPRGGHSYEQYF. The V and J genes are TRBV7-2 and TRBJ2-7; TRBD1 might be the D (5 bases). Trimming left V 5 bases short and J 0 bases short, with 14 bases between. Germline CDR1 is SGHTA and CDR2 is FQGNSA. The CDR3 has 15 amino acids.

This clonotype appeared many times. CDR3 in DNA: TGTGCCAGCAGCCCAGTAGGGGGGGGCGAGACCCAGTACTTC. This encodes CASSPVGGGETQYF. This chain connects TRBV13 to TRBJ2-5, with a weak D call TRBD2 (7 bases). Looked up from germline, CDR1 is PRHDT and CDR2 is FYEKMQ (reference sequence). Trimming shortened V by 5 bases and J by 5 bases, and 15 bases separated the two germline ends. CDR3 length: 14 amino acids.

This clonotype was observed many times. This sequence joins TRBV7-9 and TRBJ2-3; TRBD2 might be the D (5 bases). V lost 3 bases and J lost 1, with 8 bases in between. The CDR3 totals 14 residues. Germline V CDR1 and CDR2: SEHNR, FQNEAQ (reference sequence). DNA of the CDR3: TGTGCCAGCAGCTTGGAGGTGCGCACAGATACGCAGTATTTT. Amino acid sequence: CASSLEVRTDTQYF.

This chain connects TRBV7-3 to TRBJ2-1, with D maybe TRBD1 (5 bases). CDR3 length: 11 amino acids. CDR1 and CDR2 from the germline V gene are SGHTA and FQGTGA. V was clipped by 4 bases and J by 9 bases, with 7 bases between them. CDR3 coding DNA: TGTGCCAGCAGCTCAGGGTTTGAGCAGTTCTTC. It translates to CASSSGFEQFF.